The rows below give T cell receptor beta chains drawn from one sample of a study of T-cell reconstitution after alpha-beta-depleted transplantation in children. TCRdb re-called the PCR reads with MiXCR, one entry per CDR3 protein. The sample has about 600,000 distinct CDR3 sequences; about 10% are singletons. The sample here was PBMCs from the stem cell graft donor, taken from the stem cell graft. These receptors came from a human donor who donated a stem cell graft to a child with acute myeloid leukemia. CDR3s include the opening cysteine and the closing phenylalanine or tryptophan. The order of the fields is clone size, J gene, V gene, D gene, CDR3 DNA, CDR3 protein. D genes are given only for firm matches. Only part of the rows carry a size: once, few, many, or a class if the clone is expanded.

clone_size: few; j_call: TRBJ2-7; v_call: TRBV6-2/TRBV6-3; d_call: .; cdr3_nt: TGTGCCAGCAGTTCGTCCTCCACCCTCGTGTCCTACGAGCAGTACTTC; cdr3_aa: CASSSSSTLVSYEQYF
clone_size: few; j_call: TRBJ2-7; v_call: TRBV6-5; d_call: .; cdr3_nt: TGTGCCAGCAGTTACGTGGGTACCGGATCGGCCTACGAGCAGTACTTC; cdr3_aa: CASSYVGTGSAYEQYF
clone_size: many; j_call: TRBJ1-4; v_call: TRBV20-1; d_call: .; cdr3_nt: TGCAGTGCTAGAGGCCTAACAGGGTCTAATGAAAAACTGTTTTTT; cdr3_aa: CSARGLTGSNEKLFF
clone_size: .; j_call: TRBJ1-2; v_call: TRBV28; d_call: .; cdr3_nt: TGTGCCAGCAGTCGGGTTGATGGCTACACCTTC; cdr3_aa: CASSRVDGYTF
clone_size: few; j_call: TRBJ2-2; v_call: TRBV4-1; d_call: .; cdr3_nt: TGCGCCAGCAGCCAAGACGCCTTCGGTACAGCGAACACCGGGGAGCTGTTTTTT; cdr3_aa: CASSQDAFGTANTGELFF
clone_size: many; j_call: TRBJ2-1; v_call: TRBV5-1; d_call: TRBD2; cdr3_nt: TGCGCCAGCAGCCCCGGGACTAGCGGGCCAAGACCGTACAATGAGCAGTTCTTC; cdr3_aa: CASSPGTSGPRPYNEQFF
clone_size: .; j_call: TRBJ2-2; v_call: TRBV9; d_call: .; cdr3_nt: TGTGCCAGCAGCCCCGGGGTGCGGGCGAACACCGGGGAGCTGTTTTTT; cdr3_aa: CASSPGVRANTGELFF
clone_size: few; j_call: TRBJ2-7; v_call: TRBV20-1; d_call: .; cdr3_nt: TGCAGTGCTCCCCCTAGGGAGGGGGGGGCCTACGAGCAGTACTTC; cdr3_aa: CSAPPREGGAYEQYF
clone_size: .; j_call: TRBJ2-5; v_call: TRBV4-3; d_call: TRBD1; cdr3_nt: TGCGCCAGCAGCCAAGACAGGGGGCCTGGGGAGACCCAGTACTTC; cdr3_aa: CASSQDRGPGETQYF
clone_size: many; j_call: TRBJ2-1; v_call: TRBV12-3/TRBV12-4; d_call: .; cdr3_nt: TGTGCCAGCAGTTTAGAAGTAAGCTCCTACAATGAGCAGTTCTTC; cdr3_aa: CASSLEVSSYNEQFF
clone_size: many; j_call: TRBJ2-6; v_call: TRBV4-3; d_call: .; cdr3_nt: TGCGCCAGCAGCCAAGATGAGGAGTTGCGATACTCTGGGGCCAACGTCCTGACTTTC; cdr3_aa: CASSQDEELRYSGANVLTF
clone_size: many; j_call: TRBJ2-7; v_call: TRBV20-1; d_call: TRBD1; cdr3_nt: TGCAGTGCTAGAGATGTGTCAGGGGGCCGCGAGCAGTACTTC; cdr3_aa: CSARDVSGGREQYF
clone_size: few; j_call: TRBJ2-7; v_call: TRBV3-1; d_call: TRBD2; cdr3_nt: TGTGCCAGCGCGGAGGGGCTAGCGGCCTACGAGCAGTACTTC; cdr3_aa: CASAEGLAAYEQYF
clone_size: few; j_call: TRBJ2-2; v_call: TRBV29-1; d_call: .; cdr3_nt: TGCAGCGTTTTGGGATCCGGAGTCAACACCGGGGAGCTGTTTTTT; cdr3_aa: CSVLGSGVNTGELFF
clone_size: many; j_call: TRBJ2-1; v_call: TRBV9; d_call: .; cdr3_nt: TGTGCCAGCAGCGGGAGGGTCTACAATGAGCAGTTCTTC; cdr3_aa: CASSGRVYNEQFF
clone_size: many; j_call: TRBJ1-3; v_call: TRBV29-1; d_call: TRBD1; cdr3_nt: TGCAGCGTCCCCGCAGGGGGAAAAGGAAACACCATATATTTT; cdr3_aa: CSVPAGGKGNTIYF
clone_size: few; j_call: TRBJ2-1; v_call: TRBV7-9; d_call: .; cdr3_nt: TGTGCCAGCAGCATTAGCTTCGTATACTACAATGAGCAGTTCTTC; cdr3_aa: CASSISFVYYNEQFF
clone_size: many; j_call: TRBJ2-6; v_call: TRBV28; d_call: TRBD1; cdr3_nt: TGTGCCAGCAGTTCGACAGGGATTGGGGCCAACGTCCTGACTTTC; cdr3_aa: CASSSTGIGANVLTF
clone_size: many; j_call: TRBJ2-7; v_call: TRBV5-4; d_call: TRBD1; cdr3_nt: TGTGCCAGCAGCTGGGACAGGGGAAACGAGCAGTACTTC; cdr3_aa: CASSWDRGNEQYF
clone_size: few; j_call: TRBJ2-1; v_call: TRBV25-1; d_call: TRBD1; cdr3_nt: TGTGCCAGCAGTAACAGGGGGCGCGGAGTCTACAATGAGCAGTTCTTC; cdr3_aa: CASSNRGRGVYNEQFF
clone_size: .; j_call: TRBJ1-1; v_call: TRBV20-1; d_call: .; cdr3_nt: TGCAGTGCTAAGTCCAATACGTCGGGGGCGCTTTCCCGGGGCACTGAAGCTTTCTTT; cdr3_aa: CSAKSNTSGALSRGTEAFF
clone_size: .; j_call: TRBJ2-7; v_call: TRBV20-1; d_call: .; cdr3_nt: TGCAGTGCGTCCCCAGCGGCAGGGGCCTACGAGCAGTACTTC; cdr3_aa: CSASPAAGAYEQYF
clone_size: many; j_call: TRBJ2-2; v_call: TRBV6-5; d_call: TRBD2; cdr3_nt: TGTGCCAGCAGTTACGATAGCGGGGTGAACACCGGGGAGCTGTTTTTT; cdr3_aa: CASSYDSGVNTGELFF
clone_size: .; j_call: TRBJ2-1; v_call: TRBV4-2; d_call: TRBD2; cdr3_nt: TGTGCCAGCAGCCTGGGACTAGCGGGAGGGCCTGGCGGCCATGAGCAGTTCTTC; cdr3_aa: CASSLGLAGGPGGHEQFF
clone_size: .; j_call: TRBJ2-3; v_call: TRBV5-1; d_call: TRBD2; cdr3_nt: TGCGCCAGCAGCTTGGGACTAGCGGGAGACCGAACTAGCACAGATACGCAGTATTTT; cdr3_aa: CASSLGLAGDRTSTDTQYF
clone_size: .; j_call: TRBJ2-3; v_call: TRBV5-1; d_call: .; cdr3_nt: TGCGCCAGCAGCTTGGGACTCGAACGGACAGATACGCAGTATTTT; cdr3_aa: CASSLGLERTDTQYF
clone_size: .; j_call: TRBJ1-1; v_call: TRBV7-2; d_call: .; cdr3_nt: TGTGCCAGCAGAGCGGGGCCTATGAACACTGAAGCTTTCTTT; cdr3_aa: CASRAGPMNTEAFF
clone_size: many; j_call: TRBJ2-6; v_call: TRBV20-1; d_call: TRBD1; cdr3_nt: TGCAGTGCTAGAGATGGAGGACAGGGGATGAGGCGGGCCAACGTCCTGACTTTC; cdr3_aa: CSARDGGQGMRRANVLTF
clone_size: few; j_call: TRBJ1-6; v_call: TRBV9; d_call: TRBD1; cdr3_nt: TGTGCCAGCAGCGTAGCCCCGACAGGGTCCTATAATTCACCCCTCCACTTT; cdr3_aa: CASSVAPTGSYNSPLHF
clone_size: .; j_call: TRBJ1-2; v_call: TRBV12-3/TRBV12-4; d_call: .; cdr3_nt: TGTGCCAGCAGTTTATTGGGCGCCTCTAACTATGGCTACACCTTC; cdr3_aa: CASSLLGASNYGYTF
clone_size: many; j_call: TRBJ1-2; v_call: TRBV6-1; d_call: .; cdr3_nt: TGTGCCAGCAGTGAAGTTAGGTCTAACTATGGCTACACCTTC; cdr3_aa: CASSEVRSNYGYTF
clone_size: .; j_call: TRBJ2-1; v_call: TRBV7-3; d_call: TRBD2; cdr3_nt: TGTGCCAGCAGCCATACTAGCGGGATGTCCTACAATGAGCAGTTCTTC; cdr3_aa: CASSHTSGMSYNEQFF
clone_size: .; j_call: TRBJ2-7; v_call: TRBV20-1; d_call: .; cdr3_nt: TGCAGTGCTAGATCCTATTCCTCCTACGAGCAGTACTTC; cdr3_aa: CSARSYSSYEQYF